Listed below are T cell receptor beta chains from one sample, sequenced in a study of response to subunit inactivated influenza vaccine. Each CDR3 protein gets one entry after TCRdb re-called the RT-PCR reads with MiXCR. Of about 500,000 distinct CDR3 sequences listed, 7.2% are singletons. The sample consisted of PBMCs from blood, taken less than 30 months after vaccination. The receptors stem from a man aged 50 to 75 who received an inactivated influenza vaccine. CDR3s leave out the opening cysteine and the closing phenylalanine or tryptophan.

CDR3	V
ASSLLAVAGELF	TRBV12-3/TRBV12-4
ASSGGTEQY	TRBV5-1
ASSLQQGAGNTEAF	TRBV12-3/TRBV12-4
ASLSLTEAF	TRBV10-2
ASRLGTASSYNEQF	TRBV28
AIRPDKPKETQY	TRBV10-3
ASSLRHRSGDGYT	TRBV12-3/TRBV12-4
SARVPGMTPTQY	TRBV20-1
SATLTRGEQF	TRBV20-1
ASSEQAGTSYEQY	TRBV2
ASSLTGTGVGGELF	TRBV12-3/TRBV12-4
ASSLAQKTGVGYSEQF	TRBV5-1
ASSQEWTGSYEQY	TRBV4-3
SVAGTGDWDNYGYT	TRBV29-1
ASRTDREGGELF	TRBV7-8
SAFTPASTDTQY	TRBV20-1
AWNRRQGSNSPLH	TRBV30
ASSLFTGQSHLGTEAF	TRBV7-8
SAHTGQTYEQY	TRBV20-1
SAWDTSGTYNEQF	TRBV20-1
ASSQWGQGATQY	TRBV4-2
ASSLFWEETQY	TRBV13
ASSETGARQPQH	TRBV5-5
ASSIGLATRYEQY	TRBV5-1
ASSLLLAGGSYNEQF	TRBV5-4
ASSVEGSDETQY	TRBV9
ASSRLGRDTEAF	TRBV4-3
SARGPTSGSTETQY	TRBV20-1
ASSLGPSGQETQY	TRBV5-1
ASSSPQQGFYYGYT	TRBV28
ASTGTGMNTGELF	TRBV2
ASSQEAKPFYGYT	TRBV4-1
ASSQDGTSGADTQY	TRBV4-2
ASSPLQGAQGDTQY	TRBV2
ASSVGSHTGELF	TRBV7-9